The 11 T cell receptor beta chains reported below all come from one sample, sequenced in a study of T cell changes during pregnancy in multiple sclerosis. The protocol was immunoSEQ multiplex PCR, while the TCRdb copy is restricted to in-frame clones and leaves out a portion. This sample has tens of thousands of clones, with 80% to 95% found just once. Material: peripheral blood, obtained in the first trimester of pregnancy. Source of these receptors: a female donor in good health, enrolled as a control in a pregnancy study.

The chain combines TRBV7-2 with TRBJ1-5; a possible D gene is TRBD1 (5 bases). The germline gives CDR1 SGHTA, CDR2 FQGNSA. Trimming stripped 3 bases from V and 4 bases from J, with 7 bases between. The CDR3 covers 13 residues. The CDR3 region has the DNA TGTGCCAGCAGCTTGCAGGGAAATCAGCCCCAGCATTTT. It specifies CASSLQGNQPQHF.

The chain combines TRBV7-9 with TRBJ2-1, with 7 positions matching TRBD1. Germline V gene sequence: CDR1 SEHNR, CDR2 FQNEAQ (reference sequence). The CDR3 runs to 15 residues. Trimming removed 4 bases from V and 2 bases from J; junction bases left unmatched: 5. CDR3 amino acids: CASSYRDRPYNEQFF. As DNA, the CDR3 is TGTGCCAGCAGCTACCGGGACAGACCCTACAATGAGCAGTTCTTC.

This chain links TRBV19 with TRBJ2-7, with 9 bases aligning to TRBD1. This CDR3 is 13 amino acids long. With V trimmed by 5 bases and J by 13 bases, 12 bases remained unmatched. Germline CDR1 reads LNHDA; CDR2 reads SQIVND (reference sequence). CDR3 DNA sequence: TGTGCCAGTAGTGCCCTCGGACAGGGGTCCTTATACTTC. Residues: CASSALGQGSLYF.

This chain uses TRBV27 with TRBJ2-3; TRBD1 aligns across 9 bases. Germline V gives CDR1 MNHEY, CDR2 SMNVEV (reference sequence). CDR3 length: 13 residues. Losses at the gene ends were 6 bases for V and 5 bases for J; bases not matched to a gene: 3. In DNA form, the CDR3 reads TGTGCCAGCAGGGGACAGGGCCAAGATACGCAGTATTTT. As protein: CASRGQGQDTQYF.

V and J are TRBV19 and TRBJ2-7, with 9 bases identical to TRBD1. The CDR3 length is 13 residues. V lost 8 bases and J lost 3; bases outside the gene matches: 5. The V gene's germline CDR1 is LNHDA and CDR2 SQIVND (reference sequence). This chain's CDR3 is CASSTGQGYEQYF. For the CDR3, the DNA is TGTGCCAGTTCAACGGGACAGGGCTACGAGCAGTACTTC. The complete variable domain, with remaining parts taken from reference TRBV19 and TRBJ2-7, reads DGGITQSPKYLFRKEGQNVTLSCEQNLNHDAMYWYRQDPGQGLRLIYYSQIVNDFQKGDIAEGYSVSREKKESFPLTVTSAQKNPTAFYLCASSTGQGYEQYFGPGTRLTVT.

The CDR3 nucleotides are TGTGCCAGTAGCCCGTATGGGCGGGAGAACACAGATACGCAGTATTTT. It codes for CASSPYGRENTDTQYF. The chain recombines TRBV19 with TRBJ2-3, with 7 bases that match TRBD2. Looked up from germline, CDR1 is LNHDA and CDR2 is SQIVND (reference sequence). The CDR3 is made up of 16 amino acids. V shed 6 bases and J 2 bases; nucleotides not matched to a gene: 11.

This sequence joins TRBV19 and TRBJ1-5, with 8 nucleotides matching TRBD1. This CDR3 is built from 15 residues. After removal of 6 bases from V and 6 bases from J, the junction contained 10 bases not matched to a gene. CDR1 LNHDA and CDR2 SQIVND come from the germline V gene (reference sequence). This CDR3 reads CASSYEDRVGQPQHF. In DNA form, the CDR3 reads TGTGCCAGTAGCTACGAGGACAGGGTCGGTCAGCCCCAGCATTTT.

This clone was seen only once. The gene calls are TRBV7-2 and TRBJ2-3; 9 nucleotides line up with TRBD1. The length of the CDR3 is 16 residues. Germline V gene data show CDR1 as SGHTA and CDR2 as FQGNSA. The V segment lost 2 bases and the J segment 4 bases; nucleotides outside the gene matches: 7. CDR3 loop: CASSLRGTGIADTQYF. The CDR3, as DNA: TGTGCCAGCAGCTTACGCGGGACAGGGATTGCAGATACGCAGTATTTT. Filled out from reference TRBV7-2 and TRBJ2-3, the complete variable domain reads GAGVSQSPSNKVTEKGKDVELRCDPISGHTALYWYRQSLGQGLEFLIYFQGNSAPDKSGLPSDRFSAERTGGSVSTLTIQRTQQEDSAVYLCASSLRGTGIADTQYFGPGTRLTVL.

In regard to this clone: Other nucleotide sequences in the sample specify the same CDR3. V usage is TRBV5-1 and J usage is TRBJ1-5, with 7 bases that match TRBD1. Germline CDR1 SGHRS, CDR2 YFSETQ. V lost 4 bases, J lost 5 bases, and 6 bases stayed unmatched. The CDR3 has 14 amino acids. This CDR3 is CASSPGQEDQPQHF. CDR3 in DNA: TGCGCCAGCAGCCCAGGACAGGAAGATCAGCCCCAGCATTTT.

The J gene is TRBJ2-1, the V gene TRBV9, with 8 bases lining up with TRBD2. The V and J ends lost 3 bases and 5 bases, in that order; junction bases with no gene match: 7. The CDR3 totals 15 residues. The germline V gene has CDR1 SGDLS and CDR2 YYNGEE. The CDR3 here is CASSGGLAFDNEQFF. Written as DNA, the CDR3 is TGTGCCAGCAGCGGAGGACTAGCCTTCGACAATGAGCAGTTCTTC.

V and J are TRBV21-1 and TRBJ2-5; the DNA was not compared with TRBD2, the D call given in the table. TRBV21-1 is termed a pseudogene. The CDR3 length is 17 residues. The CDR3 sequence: CASSKVSIQRLQETQYF. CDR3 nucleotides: TGTGCCAGCAGCAAAGTTTCCATCCAAAGACTCCAAGAGACCCAGTACTTC.